The 17 T cell receptor beta chains below were found in one sample sequenced in a study of OX40 agonist ivuxolimab in advanced cancers. The protocol was immunoSEQ multiplex PCR, while the TCRdb copy is restricted to in-frame clones and leaves out a portion. The table lists 80,000 or so clones, approximately 84% of them singletons. The sequenced sample was CD4+ or CD8+ T cells sorted from blood, obtained in a trial of the OX40 agonist ivuxolimab. Every receptor here comes from an adult with an advanced solid tumor such as melanoma, head and neck, liver or kidney cancer.

The chain joins TRBV6-5 to TRBJ2-4, with a tentative D call TRBD1 (6 bases). The V and J ends lost 5 bases and 16 bases respectively, with 12 bases between them. Germline loops: CDR1 MNHEY, CDR2 SVGAGI. CDR3 size: 10 residues. Written as DNA, the CDR3 is TGTGCCAGCAGTCGGGACACGTTCTACTTC. It is translated as CASSRDTFYF.

The genes are TRBV7-8 and TRBJ2-1, with 8 bases matching TRBD2. J lost 0 bases, V lost 6 bases, and 7 bases had no gene match. The CDR3 contains 16 residues. From germline, CDR1 is SGHVS and CDR2 FQNEAQ. The CDR3 loop is CASRPDSGSSYNEQFF. The CDR3 nucleotides are TGTGCCAGCAGGCCTGACAGCGGGAGCTCCTACAATGAGCAGTTCTTC.

The rearrangement links TRBV28 to TRBJ2-3, with 7 bases matching TRBD2. The CDR3 extends over 16 amino acids. Germline lookup yields CDR1 MDHEN and CDR2 SYDVKM. The V segment lost 4 bases and the J segment 0 bases; nucleotides outside the gene matches: 7. The CDR3 DNA reads as TGTGCCAGCAGTTCCGGGGAGGGTCCTAGCACAGATACGCAGTATTTT. Protein sequence: CASSSGEGPSTDTQYF.

CDR3 bases: TGTGCCAGCAGTTCTCCGGGACAGGGATATGAAAAACTGTTTTTT. Translated: CASSSPGQGYEKLFF. The chain recombines TRBV28 with TRBJ1-4; 9 nucleotides align to TRBD1. The CDR3 is 15 amino acids. After removal of 4 bases from V and 6 bases from J, the junction contained 6 bases not matched to a gene. Germline V CDR1 and CDR2: MDHEN, SYDVKM.

This clone was seen more than once but under ten times. This rearrangement joins TRBV28 to TRBJ2-7; no reliable D call. Trimming took 4 bases from V and 3 from J, leaving 7 bases between them. The CDR3 contains 12 residues. The germline V gene has CDR1 MDHEN and CDR2 SYDVKM. CDR3 amino acids: CASSSPVYEQYF. The CDR3 DNA reads TGTGCCAGCAGTTCCCCCGTCTACGAGCAGTACTTC.

J is TRBJ2-7 and V is TRBV28, with TRBD1 matching over 7 bases. Per germline, CDR1 MDHEN and CDR2 SYDVKM. CDR3 length equals 15 residues. V trimming: 4 bases; J trimming: 7 bases; junction bases outside the gene matches: 13. CDR3 sequence: CASSYVRDSRREQYF. The CDR3 DNA sequence: TGTGCCAGCAGTTATGTCCGGGACAGCCGTCGGGAGCAGTACTTC.

This sequence joins TRBV9 and TRBJ1-3; no clear D. Trimming removed 1 base at V and 0 bases at J, with 8 bases between. This CDR3 spans 15 amino acids. CDR1 and CDR2 (germline): SGDLS, YYNGEE. DNA of the CDR3: TGTGCCAGCAGCGTAAGATCCAACTCTGGAAACACCATATATTTT. Amino acid sequence: CASSVRSNSGNTIYF.

CDR3: CASSFRQGEWDTQYF. The CDR3 DNA is TGTGCCAGCAGCTTCCGACAGGGGGAATGGGATACGCAGTATTTT. The chain recombines TRBV7-8 with TRBJ2-3; 9 bases map to TRBD1. V was pared by 3 bases and J by 6 bases, with 7 bases of the junction left unmatched. Germline CDR1 and CDR2: SGHVS and FQNEAQ. The CDR3 extends over 15 amino acids.

Notes on this clone: This may be a read error, as it is one base from a much larger clone. V usage is TRBV11-2 and J usage is TRBJ1-1, with 7 bases that match TRBD1. Trimming took 1 base from V and 4 from J; bases not matched to a gene: 0. The CDR3 is 13 amino acids. CDR1 and CDR2 from the germline V gene are SGHAT and FQNNGV. CDR3 sequence: CASSLAGGTEAFF. The CDR3 bases are TGTGCCAGCAGCTTAGCAGGGGGCACTGAAGCTTTCTTT. The full variable domain, with the rest looked up from reference TRBV11-2 and TRBJ1-1, is EAGVAQSPRYKIIEKRQSVAFWCNPISGHATLYWYQQILGQGPKLLIQFQNNGVVDDSQLPKDRFSAERLKGVDSTLKIQPAKLEDSAVYLCASSLAGGTEAFFGQGTRLTVV.

In nucleotides, the CDR3 is TGTGCTAGTTCCCCCGGGAGGGCCTACAATGAGCAGTTCTTC. Amino acids: CASSPGRAYNEQFF. V is TRBV12-5 and J is TRBJ2-1; 8 nucleotides agree with TRBD2. Germline CDR1 and CDR2: LGHNT and FRNRAP. With 8 bases clipped from V and 2 bases from J, the junction kept 5 bases outside the gene matches. CDR3 length equals 14 residues.

The chain recombines TRBV10-3 with TRBJ2-7, with TRBD1 matching 8 bases. There are 12 residues in the CDR3. J was trimmed by 6 bases and V by 5 bases; bases with no gene match: 3. The V gene's germline CDR1 is ENHRY and CDR2 SYGVKD. DNA for the CDR3: TGTGCCATCAGTCCCGGGACAGGCGAGCAGTACTTC. Translating gives CAISPGTGEQYF.

This sequence joins TRBV28 and TRBJ1-2, with D unclear. CDR1 MDHEN and CDR2 SYDVKM come from the germline V gene. V lost 6 bases and J lost 2, with 13 bases in between. The CDR3 is 14 amino acids. CDR3 DNA: TGTGCCAGCAGATCACCGGCTTCGAACTATGGCTACACCTTC. Translating gives CASRSPASNYGYTF.

This clone was counted a few times. V is TRBV7-2 and J is TRBJ2-1; 9 nucleotides align to TRBD1. In germline, CDR1 is SGHTA, CDR2 FQGNSA. CDR3 length: 16 residues. J gave up 5 bases and V 1 base, and 6 bases lay outside the gene matches. The CDR3 DNA follows: TGTGCCAGCAGCTTAGGGTCCGGGACAGGGAACAATGAGCAGTTCTTC. Translated, it gives CASSLGSGTGNNEQFF. Filled out from reference TRBV7-2 and TRBJ2-1, the complete variable domain reads GAGVSQSPSNKVTEKGKDVELRCDPISGHTALYWYRQSLGQGLEFLIYFQGNSAPDKSGLPSDRFSAERTGGSVSTLTIQRTQQEDSAVYLCASSLGSGTGNNEQFFGPGTRLTVL.

The table lists this clone with many counts. The genes are TRBV6-5 and TRBJ2-7; 10 nucleotides match TRBD1. In germline, CDR1 is MNHEY, CDR2 SVGAGI. CDR3 length: 15 residues. Trimming cost V 5 bases and J 12 bases; bases outside gene matches: 16. Here the CDR3 DNA reads TGTGCCAGCAGTCGCTACCGACAGGGGGCGTACGCCCCGTACTTC. Translating it yields CASSRYRQGAYAPYF.

In this sample, this clone turned up once. The J gene is TRBJ1-5, the V gene TRBV15, with 12 nucleotides matching TRBD1. Germline V gene data show CDR1 as LNHNV and CDR2 as YYDKDF (reference sequence). Trimming took 5 bases from V and 5 from J; bases not matched to a gene: 10. The CDR3 is 17 residues long. The CDR3 DNA reads as TGTGCCACCAGCGGGGACAGGGGGCTGGAAGGGGATCAGCCCCAGCATTTT. Translating gives CATSGDRGLEGDQPQHF. Filled out from reference TRBV15 and TRBJ1-5, the complete variable domain reads DAMVIQNPRYQVTQFGKPVTLSCSQTLNHNVMYWYQQKSSQAPKLLFHYYDKDFNNEADTPDNFQSRRPNTSFCFLDIRSPGLGDTAMYLCATSGDRGLEGDQPQHFGDGTRLSIL.

The J gene is TRBJ2-5, the V gene TRBV28; 7 positions match TRBD2. The J call may be incorrect, as the DNA end agrees better with TRBJ2-7. The CDR3 has 15 amino acids. CDR1 MDHEN and CDR2 SYDVKM come from the germline V gene. The CDR3 reads CASSLYTGGRYEQYF. The CDR3 nucleotides read TGTGCCAGCAGTTTATATACCGGGGGGAGATACGAGCAGTACTTC.

The chain employs TRBV29-1 and TRBJ1-2; D is undetermined. The CDR3 is 13 residues long. Looked up from germline, CDR1 is SQVTM and CDR2 is ANQGSEA. The V end lost 2 bases, the J end lost 4 bases, and 11 bases lay between the germline ends. The CDR3 protein is CSVEQWDSYGYTF. DNA of the CDR3: TGCAGCGTTGAACAGTGGGATTCCTATGGCTACACCTTC.